This T cell receptor (beta chain) was retrieved from a study of immune evolution from preneoplasia to lung adenocarcinoma. This table comes from immunoSEQ multiplex PCR, and its TCRdb copy is limited to in-frame clones, with some not included. The sample holds roughly 3,200 clones; 83% are singletons and the top ten take 8.5%. The CDR3 runs 16 residues. V was clipped by 1 base and J by 1 base, with 11 bases between them. CDR1 and CDR2 (germline): MGHRA, YSYEKL. The rearrangement links TRBV4-1 to TRBJ2-1; D is unclear. The sample taken for sequencing was FFPE adjacent normal lung tissue. The TCR originated in a person aged 65-85 years with lung adenocarcinoma. DNA for the CDR3: TGCGCCAGCAGCCAAGTTGACTTAGTATCCTACAATGAGCAGTTCTTC. It encodes CASSQVDLVSYNEQFF.